Listed here is a single T cell receptor (beta chain). Its antigen is currently not known. Nothing much larger sits one base from this clone, and base qualities are not available. This sample stems from a study of blood T cell repertoires in COVID-19 (dated by TCRdb to about 2020). With respect to the entire study: Samples from collaborators originated in the United States, Italy and Spain and spanned both the acute and convalescent phases of COVID-19. The prospective study material was composed of cDNA or gDNA derived from T cells, B-cell-depleted T cells, or PBMCs. Where HLA class I and class II types were available, the types were taken from metadata supplied by the sample provider, not from assay-based typing. The sample metadata nearly always contained a de-identified subject ID, COVID-19 status, age in years and sex. Subjects who had been exposed to COVID-19, were actively infected with it, or had recovered from it provided the deeply sampled blood TCRbeta repertoires that made up the dataset. Samples came from the ongoing ImmuneRACE study (first 160 participants) plus 1,254 subjects from 6 global collaborators. The repertoires were released in a freely available public database meant as a resource for research on the immune response to SARS-CoV-2. The research as a whole found: Clinical and demographic metadata were provided uncurated, with the amount varying by source and participant.

At one collaborating source in Seattle, patients were enrolled during active infection and were followed longitudinally through the course of disease. Each collaborating institution followed its own protocols to collect whole blood in K2EDTA tubes. For TCRbeta analysis, collaborators shipped samples in one of three forms: frozen whole blood, isolated PBMCs, or DNA extracted from either of those sample types. From a lookup of the germline V gene (reference sequence), CDR1 and CDR2 are LGHDT and YNNKEL. The germline ends are 12 bases apart after V is trimmed by 9 bases and J by 4 bases. From the cysteine up to the phenylalanine, the CDR3 has a length of 12 residues. The kept DNA is CDR3 alone, 36 bases in frame from the first base. TCRbeta CDR3 regions were amplified from genomic DNA by means of the immunoSEQ Assay, a bias-controlled multiplex PCR. Regarding the original processing steps: Nucleated cell counts per sample were estimated from amplification of reference gene primers within the assay. Sequence reads were collapsed and filtered to measure the absolute abundance of every unique TCRbeta CDR3 rearrangement. For each sample, productive Simpson clonality was calculated as the square root of Simpson's diversity index over productive rearrangements. TCRdb retrieved this table from immuneACCESS and kept in-frame rearrangements only. Not all clones are present; in checked studies, unresolved V genes account for under half, and no reason is known for the remainder. The DNA gave D and trimming, while V, J and clone size come from that table. The sample contains around 130,000 clones, 84% of them found a single time. Together, the top ten hold less than 9% of the sample.

The sequence came from a man between 25 and 39 years old with COVID-19, enrolled during active disease. This sequence uses TRBV3-1 (or the pseudogene TRBV3-2) and TRBJ1-1; 6 matching bases give a weak D call of TRBD1. Sequencing used peripheral blood. CDR3 sequence: CASLARGTEAFF. The bases are TGTGCCAGTCTGGCCAGGGGCACTGAAGCTTTCTTT.